This entry lists 29 T cell receptor beta chains sequenced from one sample in a study of shared clonotypes between healthy human individuals. Produced via immunoSEQ multiplex PCR; TCRdb's table is partial and in-frame only. In the table there are some 2 million clones, 85% to 95% of which are singletons. Input material: naive CD4+ T cells sorted from blood. Described subset: CD45RA+ positively selected. Receptors originate from a man between 18 and 29 years old in good health.

The V call is TRBV30, the J call TRBJ2-1, with D uncertain. The V gene's germline CDR1 is GTSNPN and CDR2 SVGIG (reference sequence). The CDR3 loop spans 12 amino acids. V lost 7 bases to trimming and J lost 3 bases, with 10 bases between them. The chain's CDR3 is CAYTSDYNEQFF. The CDR3 coding sequence is TGTGCCTACACCTCAGACTACAATGAGCAGTTCTTC.

The V call is TRBV19, the J call TRBJ2-3; D is possibly TRBD1 (5 bases). The CDR3 contains 13 residues. Germline assignment: CDR1 LNHDA and CDR2 SQIVND (reference sequence). With 5 bases removed from V and 6 bases from J, the gap between germline ends came to 12 bases. The CDR3 sequence: CASSFRGRDTQYF. DNA for the CDR3: TGTGCCAGTAGTTTTAGGGGTAGGGATACGCAGTATTTT.

The rearrangement links TRBV28 to TRBJ1-6; no clear D gene. Trimming took off 4 bases at V and 9 bases at J, with 10 bases between the two ends. The CDR3 has 13 residues. Germline CDR1 reads MDHEN; CDR2 reads SYDVKM. The CDR3 DNA follows: TGTGCCAGCAGTTCCTTAAACATTTCACCCCTCCACTTT. Its protein is CASSSLNISPLHF.

The chain carries TRBV6-5 and TRBJ2-7; D is perhaps TRBD1 or TRBD2 (5 bases each). Trimming stripped 5 bases from V and 7 bases from J, with 15 bases between. The CDR3 consists of 13 residues. CDR1 is MNHEY and CDR2 is SVGAGI in the germline V gene. CDR3 loop: CASSRDGSGEQYF. The CDR3 DNA reads TGTGCCAGCAGTCGGGACGGATCGGGTGAGCAGTACTTC.

The chain couples TRBV4-3 to TRBJ2-7, with TRBD2 matching over 8 bases. The CDR3 covers 16 residues. Germline V lookup: CDR1 LGHNA, CDR2 YSLEER. Trimming at V came to 0 bases and at J to 4 bases, leaving 8 bases not matched to a gene. The CDR3 DNA reads TGCGCCAGCAGCCAAGATCCCAGCGGGAGTAAGTACGAGCAGTACTTC. Encoded protein: CASSQDPSGSKYEQYF.

This rearrangement joins TRBV27 to TRBJ2-7, with a weak D call TRBD1 (6 bases). Germline V gives CDR1 MNHEY, CDR2 SMNVEV (reference sequence). This CDR3 is built from 15 residues. V dropped 3 bases and J dropped 4 bases, with 16 bases sitting between them. The CDR3 DNA reads as TGTGCCAGCAGTTTTTTGGTACAGGGAGTTTACGAGCAGTACTTC. It yields the protein CASSFLVQGVYEQYF.

This sequence joins TRBV7-6 and TRBJ2-1; 9 positions agree with TRBD1. The germline CDR1 and CDR2 sequences are SGHVS and FNYEAQ. V lost 7 bases, J lost 6 bases, and 7 bases stayed unmatched. There are 14 residues in the CDR3. In DNA, the CDR3 is TGTGCCAGCATATCGGGACAGGGAGGCAATGAGCAGTTCTTC. This gives the protein CASISGQGGNEQFF.

The rearrangement uses TRBV7-2 and TRBJ2-5; D possibly corresponds to TRBD2 (6 bases). Germline assignment: CDR1 SGHTA and CDR2 FQGNSA. The CDR3 has 14 amino acids. V shed 5 bases and J shed 2 bases, with 12 bases lying between them. In DNA form, the CDR3 reads TGTGCCAGCAGCCCCGTGGGGGGACAAGAGACCCAGTACTTC. Protein: CASSPVGGQETQYF.

In regard to this clone: This sample also contains other DNA sequences that code for the same CDR3. The V call is TRBV7-3, the J call TRBJ2-5; D is unclear. Trimming pared 2 bases from V and 5 bases from J, leaving 9 bases between. CDR1 and CDR2 (germline): SGHTA, FQGTGA. The CDR3 loop spans 13 amino acids. The CDR3 reads CASSLSLGETQYF. CDR3 bases: TGTGCCAGCAGCTTATCTTTAGGGGAGACCCAGTACTTC.

With regard to this clone: Other DNA variants within this sample encode the same CDR3. The V call is TRBV7-2, the J call TRBJ2-3; D gene ambiguous. CDR1 and CDR2 (germline): SGHTA, FQGNSA. The CDR3 has 13 residues. The germline V and J ends were trimmed by 3 bases and 3 bases, with 7 bases remaining between them. CDR3 nucleotides: TGTGCCAGCAGCTTCGGTGGGACAGATACGCAGTATTTT. Its translation: CASSFGGTDTQYF. Supplemented by reference TRBV7-2 and TRBJ2-3, the full variable domain reads GAGVSQSPSNKVTEKGKDVELRCDPISGHTALYWYRQSLGQGLEFLIYFQGNSAPDKSGLPSDRFSAERTGGSVSTLTIQRTQQEDSAVYLCASSFGGTDTQYFGPGTRLTVL.

The chain joins TRBV11-3 to TRBJ2-7; D possibly matches TRBD1 or TRBD2 (5 bases each). CDR1 SGHNT and CDR2 YENEEA come from the germline V gene. V gave up 1 base and J gave up 2 bases, with 12 bases separating them. The CDR3 is made up of 15 amino acids. CDR3 DNA sequence: TGTGCCAGCAGCTTAGGTGGGGACCGACCCTACGAGCAGTACTTC. The encoded protein is CASSLGGDRPYEQYF.

This clone was detected a few times. The genes are TRBV2 and TRBJ2-2; D gene ambiguous. Germline values: CDR1 SNHLY, CDR2 FYNNEI. The CDR3 contains 14 residues. Trimming removed 8 bases from V and 0 bases from J, with 10 bases in between. CDR3 protein: CASEETANTGELFF. The CDR3 nucleotides are TGTGCCAGCGAGGAAACCGCGAACACCGGGGAGCTGTTTTTT.

The genes are TRBV15 and TRBJ2-5; the D gene could be TRBD1 or TRBD2 (6 bases each). V lost 0 bases and J 3 bases, leaving 11 bases between the germline ends. CDR3 length: 15 amino acids. Germline-derived CDR1 and CDR2 are LNHNV and YYDKDF (reference sequence). CDR3 nucleotide sequence: TGTGCCACCAGCAGAGAATTGAGGGGGGAAGAGACCCAGTACTTC. It is translated as CATSRELRGEETQYF.

J is TRBJ1-6 and V is TRBV13; D is unresolved. Trimming took 0 bases from V and 7 from J, leaving 7 bases between them. The CDR3 covers 14 residues. The germline CDR1 and CDR2 sequences are PRHDT and FYEKMQ (reference sequence). The CDR3 region is CASSLGAGNSPLHF. CDR3 nucleotides: TGTGCCAGCAGCTTAGGAGCCGGGAATTCACCCCTCCACTTT.

This rearrangement joins TRBV10-2 to TRBJ2-2, with TRBD2 as a possible D gene (6 bases). V was cut by 2 bases and J by 7 bases, with 17 bases left in between. The CDR3 is 16 residues long. The V gene's germline CDR1 is WSHSY and CDR2 SAAADI. The CDR3 nucleotides read TGCGCCAGCAGTGAGCCCCTGACTAGTTCCCACGGGGAGCTGTTTTTT. Translated, it gives CASSEPLTSSHGELFF.

The CDR3 protein is CAASGGGPRQPQHF. Here the CDR3 DNA reads TGTGCCGCCAGCGGTGGGGGACCCAGGCAGCCCCAGCATTTT. V gene TRBV10-3 combines with J gene TRBJ1-5; D may be TRBD1 (5 bases). Looked up from germline, CDR1 is ENHRY and CDR2 is SYGVKD. The CDR3 totals 14 residues. Between the trimmed V and J ends, which lost 11 bases and 7 bases, there was a span of 21 bases.

Of note for this clone: Other DNA sequences in this sample translate to the same CDR3. This sequence joins TRBV18 and TRBJ1-1, with D uncertain. There are 14 residues in the CDR3. From germline, CDR1 is KGHSH and CDR2 LQKENI. Trimming shortened V by 0 bases and J by 1 base, and 6 bases separated the two germline ends. CDR3 coding DNA: TGTGCCAGCTCACCACCACTTCAGAACACTGAAGCTTTCTTT. This encodes CASSPPLQNTEAFF.

J is TRBJ1-4 and V is TRBV28; D might be TRBD1 (6 bases). CDR1 is MDHEN, CDR2 SYDVKM, per germline. The CDR3 runs 16 residues. Trimming removed 3 bases at V and 2 bases at J, with 13 bases between. CDR3 in amino acids: CASSLGAWGTNEKLFF. The CDR3 nucleotides read TGTGCCAGCAGTTTGGGGGCGTGGGGCACTAATGAAAAACTGTTTTTT.

This chain connects TRBV30 to TRBJ2-5; TRBD2 matches at 7 bases. The CDR3 totals 13 residues. V dropped 2 bases and J dropped 5; count of bases not matched to a gene: 5. Germline CDR1 and CDR2: GTSNPN and SVGIG (reference sequence). DNA for the CDR3: TGTGCCTGGAGTCGCGGGAGATGGGAGACCCAGTACTTC. This translates into CAWSRGRWETQYF.

This chain joins TRBV9 and TRBJ1-2; TRBD1 is a possible D gene (5 bases). The CDR3 has 14 residues. Germline V gene sequence: CDR1 SGDLS, CDR2 YYNGEE. Trimming cost V 5 bases and J 2 bases, with 13 bases left between them. The CDR3 coding sequence is TGTGCCAGCAGACACGCGGGGGGAAACTATGGCTACACCTTC. Protein: CASRHAGGNYGYTF.

This chain connects TRBV7-9 to TRBJ2-7; 7 bases align to TRBD1. Germline CDR1 SEHNR, CDR2 FQNEAQ (reference sequence). This CDR3 region has 14 residues. V lost 5 bases, J lost 2 bases, and 6 bases stayed unmatched. Here the CDR3 reads CASSPKGQTYEQYF. In nucleotides, the CDR3 is TGTGCCAGCAGCCCTAAGGGACAGACCTACGAGCAGTACTTC.

This chain connects TRBV5-8 to TRBJ1-5; no clear D. The CDR3 extends over 14 amino acids. The germline V and J ends were trimmed by 3 bases and 4 bases, with 11 bases remaining between them. Germline V gene lookup returns CDR1 SGHTS and CDR2 YDEGEE. CDR3 amino acids: CASSSLSGNQPQHF. The CDR3 DNA reads as TGTGCCAGCAGCTCCCTCTCGGGGAATCAGCCCCAGCATTTT.

V and J are TRBV6-5 and TRBJ1-2; D is uncertain. V was clipped by 6 bases and J by 5 bases, with 10 bases between them. The CDR3 consists of 12 residues. The germline V gene encodes CDR1 MNHEY and CDR2 SVGAGI. The CDR3 spells CASSPTRYGYTF. CDR3 sequence (DNA): TGTGCCAGCAGCCCGACAAGATATGGCTACACCTTC.

This sequence joins TRBV6-1 and TRBJ1-4; D is possibly TRBD1 (5 bases). V was clipped by 10 bases and J by 1 base, with 10 bases between them. The germline V gene has CDR1 MNHNS and CDR2 SASEGT. This CDR3 is 13 amino acids long. CDR3 nucleotides: TGTGCCACCATAAGGGGAACTAATGAAAAACTGTTTTTT. Translating it yields CATIRGTNEKLFF.

The chain carries TRBV15 and TRBJ2-2; no clear D gene. This CDR3 region has 15 residues. Germline-derived CDR1 and CDR2 are LNHNV and YYDKDF (reference sequence). Trimming left V 1 base short and J 4 bases short, with 10 bases between. The DNA of the CDR3 is TGTGCCACCAGCAGAGTAAATAAAGGCACCGGGGAGCTGTTTTTT. Translated: CATSRVNKGTGELFF.

Comment on this clone: Other DNA sequences in this sample translate to the same CDR3. This chain links TRBV28 with TRBJ1-6; D not resolved. The V gene lost 3 bases and the J gene lost 6 bases, with 3 bases spanning the gap. Germline values: CDR1 MDHEN, CDR2 SYDVKM. CDR3 length equals 12 residues. The CDR3 spells CASSFGNSPLHF. CDR3 bases: TGTGCCAGCAGTTTCGGTAATTCACCCCTCCACTTT. Full variable domain (remainder filled in from reference TRBV28 and TRBJ1-6): DVKVTQSSRYLVKRTGEKVFLECVQDMDHENMFWYRQDPGLGLRLIYFSYDVKMKEKGDIPEGYSVSREKKERFSLILESASTNQTSMYLCASSFGNSPLHFGNGTRLTVT.

This sequence joins TRBV7-8 and TRBJ1-5; D perhaps matches TRBD1 (5 bases). Germline loops: CDR1 SGHVS, CDR2 FQNEAQ. V was cut by 5 bases and J by 0 bases, with 8 bases left in between. This CDR3 has 14 residues. CDR3 region: CASSTDSSNQPQHF. The CDR3 region has the DNA TGTGCCAGCAGCACCGACAGTAGCAATCAGCCCCAGCATTTT.

The chain is built from TRBV27 and TRBJ1-5, with 11 bases identical to TRBD1. Germline loops: CDR1 MNHEY, CDR2 SMNVEV (reference sequence). The CDR3 is 17 residues long. V was pared by 6 bases and J by 7 bases, with 14 bases of the junction left unmatched. This CDR3 reads CASSSFGQGASRQPQHF. CDR3 nucleotide sequence: TGTGCCAGCAGCTCCTTTGGACAGGGGGCCTCTCGGCAGCCCCAGCATTTT.

The rearrangement joins TRBV6-6 to TRBJ1-2, with TRBD1 identical over 7 bases. The CDR3 extends over 13 amino acids. CDR1 MNHNY and CDR2 SVGAGI come from the germline V gene (reference sequence). V was pared by 6 bases and J by 8 bases, with 9 bases of the junction left unmatched. The CDR3 DNA sequence: TGTGCCAGCAGAAGAGAGGGGGCAAAGGGCTACACCTTC. Its translation: CASRREGAKGYTF.